This T cell receptor (beta chain) was recorded in a study of T cell changes during pregnancy in multiple sclerosis. Here immunoSEQ multiplex PCR was the method, and the copy in TCRdb shows in-frame clones only, minus some. Of roughly 40,000 clones in the sample, around 94% were seen once. The V gene end was trimmed by 6 bases and the J gene end by 7 bases; junction bases not matched to a gene: 5. Germline V lookup: CDR1 SGHTA, CDR2 FQGTGA. The CDR3 is made up of 12 amino acids. This material consisted of peripheral blood, taken before pregnancy. This sequence originates from a female donor with multiple sclerosis, enrolled in a pregnancy study. This sequence joins TRBV7-3 and TRBJ1-2, with 7 bases that match TRBD1. The CDR3 sequence is CASSLTGTGYTF. CDR3 bases: TGTGCCAGCAGTTTGACAGGGACTGGCTACACCTTC. Full variable domain (rest looked up from reference TRBV7-3 and TRBJ1-2): GAGVSQTPSNKVTEKGKYVELRCDPISGHTALYWYRQSLGQGPEFLIYFQGTGAADDSGLPNDRFFAVRPEGSVSTLKIQRTERGDSAVYLCASSLTGTGYTFGSGTRLTVV.